This T cell receptor (beta chain) appears in the sequencing data of a study of T-cell memory formation after mild COVID-19. TCRdb re-derived calls from the 5' RACE reads in MiXCR, one entry per CDR3 protein. Here the sample spans more than 450,000 distinct CDR3 sequences, under 20% being singletons. Germline CDR1 is LGHDT and CDR2 is YNNKEL (reference sequence). CDR3 size: 15 residues. The J segment lost 6 bases and the V segment lost 4 bases, leaving 12 bases of the junction unmatched. Sequencing was carried out using PBMCs or a T cell subset sorted from them (not recorded which). The TCR was taken from an adult woman who had mild COVID-19 (a few samples of this study predate the infection). Cell type and time point are not known. The genes are TRBV3-1 and TRBJ2-7, with 7 bases identical to TRBD2. In DNA, the CDR3 is TGTGCCAGCAGCCTCCACAGCGGGGCTACAGGCGAGCAGTACTTC. This translates into CASSLHSGATGEQYF.